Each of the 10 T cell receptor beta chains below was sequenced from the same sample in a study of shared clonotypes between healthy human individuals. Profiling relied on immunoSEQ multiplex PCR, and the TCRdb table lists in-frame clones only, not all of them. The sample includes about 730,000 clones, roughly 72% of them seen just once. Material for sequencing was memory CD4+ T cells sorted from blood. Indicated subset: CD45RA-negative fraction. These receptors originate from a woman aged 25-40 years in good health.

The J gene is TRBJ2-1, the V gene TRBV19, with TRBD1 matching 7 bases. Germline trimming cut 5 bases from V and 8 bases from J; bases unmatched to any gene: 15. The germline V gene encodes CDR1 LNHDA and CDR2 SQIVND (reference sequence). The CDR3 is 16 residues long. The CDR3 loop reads CASSSTGQWYSDEQFF. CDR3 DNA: TGTGCCAGTAGTTCGACAGGGCAGTGGTATAGCGATGAGCAGTTCTTC.

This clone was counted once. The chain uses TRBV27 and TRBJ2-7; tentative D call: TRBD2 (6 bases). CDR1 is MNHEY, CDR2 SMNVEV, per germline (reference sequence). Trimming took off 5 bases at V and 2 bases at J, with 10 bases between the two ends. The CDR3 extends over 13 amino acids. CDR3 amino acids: CASSPWTTYEQYF. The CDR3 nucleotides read TGTGCCAGCAGTCCTTGGACTACCTACGAGCAGTACTTC.

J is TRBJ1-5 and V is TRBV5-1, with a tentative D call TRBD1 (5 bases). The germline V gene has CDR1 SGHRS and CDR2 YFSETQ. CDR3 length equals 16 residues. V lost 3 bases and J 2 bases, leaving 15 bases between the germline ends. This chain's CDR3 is CASSWGEAGGNQPQHF. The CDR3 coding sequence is TGCGCCAGCAGCTGGGGGGAGGCGGGGGGCAATCAGCCCCAGCATTTT.

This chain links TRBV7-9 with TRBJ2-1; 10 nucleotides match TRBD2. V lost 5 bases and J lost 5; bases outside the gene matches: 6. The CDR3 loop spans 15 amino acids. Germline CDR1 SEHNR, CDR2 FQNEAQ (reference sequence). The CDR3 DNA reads TGTGCCAGCAGCCCGGGACTAGCGAAACACAATGAGCAGTTCTTC. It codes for CASSPGLAKHNEQFF.

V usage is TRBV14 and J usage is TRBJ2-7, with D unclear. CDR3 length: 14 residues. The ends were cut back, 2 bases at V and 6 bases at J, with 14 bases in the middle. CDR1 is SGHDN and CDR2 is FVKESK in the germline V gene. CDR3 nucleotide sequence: TGTGCCAGCAGCCAATTTTCCAGCTTGGGCGAGCAGTACTTC. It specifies CASSQFSSLGEQYF.

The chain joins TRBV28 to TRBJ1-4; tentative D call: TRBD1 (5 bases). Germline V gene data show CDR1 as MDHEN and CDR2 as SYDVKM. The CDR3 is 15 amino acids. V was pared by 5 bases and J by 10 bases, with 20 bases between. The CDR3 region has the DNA TGTGCCAGCAGTACCGACAGCCCCAGTCGAGCAAAACTGTTTTTT. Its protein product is CASSTDSPSRAKLFF.

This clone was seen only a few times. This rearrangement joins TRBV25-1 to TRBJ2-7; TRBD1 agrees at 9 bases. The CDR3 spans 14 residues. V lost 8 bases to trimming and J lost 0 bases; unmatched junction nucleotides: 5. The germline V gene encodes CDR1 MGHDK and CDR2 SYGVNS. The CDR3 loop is CASSSGQGSYEQYF. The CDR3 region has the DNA TGTGCCAGCTCCTCGGGACAGGGCTCCTACGAGCAGTACTTC.

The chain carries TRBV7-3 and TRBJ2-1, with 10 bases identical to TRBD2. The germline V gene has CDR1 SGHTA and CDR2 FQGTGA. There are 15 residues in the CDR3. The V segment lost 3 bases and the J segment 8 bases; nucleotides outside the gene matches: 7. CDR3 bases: TGTGCCAGCAGCTTCGCTAGCGGGAGTCAGTATGAGCAGTTCTTC. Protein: CASSFASGSQYEQFF.

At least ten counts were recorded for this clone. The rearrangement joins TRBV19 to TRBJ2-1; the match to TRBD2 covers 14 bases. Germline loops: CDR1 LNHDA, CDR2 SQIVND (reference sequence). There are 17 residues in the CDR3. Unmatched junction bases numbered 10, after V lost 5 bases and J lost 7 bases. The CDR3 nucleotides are TGTGCCAGTAGTCCCGGGCGAGGGACTAGCGGGAGAAATGAGCAGTTCTTC. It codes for CASSPGRGTSGRNEQFF. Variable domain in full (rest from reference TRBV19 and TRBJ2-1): DGGITQSPKYLFRKEGQNVTLSCEQNLNHDAMYWYRQDPGQGLRLIYYSQIVNDFQKGDIAEGYSVSREKKESFPLTVTSAQKNPTAFYLCASSPGRGTSGRNEQFFGPGTRLTVL.

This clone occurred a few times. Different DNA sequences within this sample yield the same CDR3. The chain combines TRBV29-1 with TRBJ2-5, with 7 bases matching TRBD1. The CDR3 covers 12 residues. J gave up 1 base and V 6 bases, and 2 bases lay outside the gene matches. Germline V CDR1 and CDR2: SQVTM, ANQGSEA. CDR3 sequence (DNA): TGCAGCGTACGGACAGGCCAAGAGACCCAGTACTTC. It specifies CSVRTGQETQYF. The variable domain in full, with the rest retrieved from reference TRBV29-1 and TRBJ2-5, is SAVISQKPSRDICQRGTSLTIQCQVDSQVTMMFWYRQQPGQSLTLIATANQGSEATYESGFVIDKFPISRPNLTFSTLTVSNMSPEDSSIYLCSVRTGQETQYFGPGTRLLVL.